Presented here are 3 T cell receptor beta chains from one specimen sequenced in a study of blood T cell repertoires in COVID-19. The table came from immunoSEQ multiplex PCR; TCRdb's copy has only in-frame clones and leaves some out. The sample carries some 220,000 clones, roughly four fifths recorded once. Sequenced: peripheral blood. All receptors derive from a woman aged 55-70 years with acute or convalescent COVID-19.

The chain has TRBV19 and TRBJ1-6, with 9 bases matching TRBD1. The CDR3 totals 15 residues. With V trimmed by 3 bases and J by 8 bases, 5 bases remained unmatched. CDR1 and CDR2 (germline): LNHDA, SQIVND (reference sequence). The CDR3 DNA is TGTGCCAGTAGTATTCGGGACAGGGTTGATTCACCCCTCCACTTT. This gives the protein CASSIRDRVDSPLHF.

The V call is TRBV28, the J call TRBJ2-7, with 9 bases matching TRBD2. Germline trimming cut 7 bases from V and 0 bases from J; bases unmatched to any gene: 7. CDR1 and CDR2 (germline): MDHEN, SYDVKM. The CDR3 spans 15 residues. CDR3 sequence: CASTASGGLSYEQYF. Written as DNA, the CDR3 is TGTGCCAGCACCGCAAGCGGGGGGCTCTCCTACGAGCAGTACTTC.

The rearrangement links TRBV20-1 to TRBJ1-1; D perhaps matches TRBD1 (5 bases). The CDR3 extends over 13 amino acids. The germline CDR1 and CDR2 sequences are DFQATT and SNEGSKA (reference sequence). The germline V and J ends were trimmed by 3 bases and 3 bases, with 11 bases remaining between them. CDR3 nucleotides: TGCAGTGCTAGTGTTGGGGGGGACACTGAAGCTTTCTTT. It is translated as CSASVGGDTEAFF.